This T cell receptor beta chain was found in a study of tumor and adjacent non-tumor tissue in lung cancer. Study overall: Stage I to III disease affected approximately 11 men and 5 women aged about 30 to 76. Millions of productive TCRbeta reads were obtained per sample on average. Study observations and caveats: TCR diversity was significantly greater in tumor than normal lung tissue. In normal lung, the top 100 clones were significantly more dominant than in tumor.

The template was RNA from unsorted bulk tissue. The library came from three nested PCR rounds adapted from ARM-PCR protocols. Via MiXCR, TCRdb re-called the multiplex PCR reads, giving one row per CDR3 protein. The sample yields about 110,000 distinct CDR3 sequences, approximately 80% seen once. A note on this clonotype: Its antigen remains unknown. An end of the junction does not agree with germline; a read error may underlie this.

The CDR3 has 14 amino acids. CDR1 MNHNS and CDR2 SASEGT come from the germline V gene. The genes are TRBV6-1 and TRBJ1-1; D is undetermined. The sequencing input was lung tumor tissue. This TCR was sampled from a man between 70 and 80 years old with non-small cell lung cancer. The CDR3 nucleotides read TGTGCCAGCAGCGAAGGTCGGCGACACACTGAAGCTTCCTTT. Translated: CASSEGRRHTEASF.